The 30 T cell receptor beta chains reported below all come from one sample, sequenced in a study of blood T cell repertoires in COVID-19 (dated by TCRdb to 2020 to 2022). The protocol used for the library was the immunoSEQ multiplex PCR assay. The clones in this table, taken by TCRdb from immuneACCESS, are in-frame only. Not every clone is retained; where verified, under half of the shortfall comes from an unresolved V gene, and the cause of the rest is unknown. This sample comprises about 98,000 clones, roughly 90% of them detected only once. Together, the top ten hold 1.9% of the sample. Sequenced input: peripheral blood. These receptors originate from a woman aged 45-59 years with COVID-19, enrolled during active disease.

This clone has a single count. The rearrangement joins TRBV6-5 to TRBJ1-6; TRBD1 is a possible D gene (6 bases). This CDR3 has 15 amino acids. Trimming pared 4 bases from V and 3 bases from J, leaving 10 bases between. Germline CDR1 reads MNHEY; CDR2 reads SVGAGI. The CDR3 sequence: CASSSYRDYNSPLHF. Written as DNA, the CDR3 is TGTGCCAGCAGTTCATACAGGGACTATAATTCACCCCTCCACTTT.

This clone has a handful of counts. V and J are TRBV2 and TRBJ2-3, with D possibly matching TRBD1 (6 bases). V shed 2 bases and J shed 3 bases, with 12 bases lying between them. The CDR3 has 15 amino acids. Per the germline V gene, CDR1 is SNHLY and CDR2 is FYNNEI. The CDR3 loop reads CASSEMGQGTDTQYF. In nucleotides, the CDR3 is TGTGCCAGCAGTGAAATGGGTCAGGGGACAGATACGCAGTATTTT.

The chain uses TRBV6-5 and TRBJ1-2; TRBD1 matches at 7 bases. The junction had 4 bases not matched to a gene; V was cut back by 2 bases and J by 4 bases. CDR3 length: 14 amino acids. The V gene's germline CDR1 is MNHEY and CDR2 SVGAGI. The CDR3 nucleotides are TGTGCCAGCAGTTACGACAGGGTGGGCTATGGCTACACCTTC. Residues: CASSYDRVGYGYTF.

The chain uses TRBV27 and TRBJ2-3; the match to TRBD1 covers 7 bases. The length of the CDR3 is 16 residues. The V and J ends lost 3 bases and 6 bases, in that order; junction bases with no gene match: 12. CDR1 is MNHEY, CDR2 SMNVEV, per germline (reference sequence). CDR3 protein: CASSLQGERVADTQYF. CDR3 DNA: TGTGCCAGCAGTTTGCAGGGGGAGAGAGTGGCGGATACGCAGTATTTT.

The rearrangement joins TRBV19 to TRBJ1-1, with 9 bases that match TRBD1. The germline gives CDR1 LNHDA, CDR2 SQIVND (reference sequence). This CDR3 contains 14 residues. V gave up 6 bases and J gave up 4 bases; unmatched junction bases: 6. CDR3 sequence (DNA): TGTGCCAGTAGCCCCGTGGACAGGGGCACTGAAGCTTTCTTT. It specifies CASSPVDRGTEAFF.

This rearrangement joins TRBV6-5 to TRBJ1-1; possibly TRBD1 for D (6 bases). Germline-derived CDR1 and CDR2 are MNHEY and SVGAGI. The CDR3 totals 13 residues. With 7 bases removed from V and 1 base from J, the gap between germline ends came to 10 bases. CDR3: CASKTGWNTEAFF. CDR3 coding DNA: TGTGCCAGCAAGACAGGATGGAACACTGAAGCTTTCTTT.

The chain has TRBV19 and TRBJ2-3; 8 positions match TRBD2. Germline V gene sequence: CDR1 LNHDA, CDR2 SQIVND (reference sequence). The CDR3 sequence is 14 residues long. V lost 3 bases and J lost 1; bases outside the gene matches: 0. The CDR3 loop is CASSMRGGTDTQYF. CDR3 in DNA: TGTGCCAGTAGTATGCGGGGGGGCACAGATACGCAGTATTTT. Using reference TRBV19 and TRBJ2-3 for the parts outside the CDR3, the full variable domain is DGGITQSPKYLFRKEGQNVTLSCEQNLNHDAMYWYRQDPGQGLRLIYYSQIVNDFQKGDIAEGYSVSREKKESFPLTVTSAQKNPTAFYLCASSMRGGTDTQYFGPGTRLTVL.

The chain recombines TRBV19 with TRBJ1-5; D is perhaps TRBD1 (5 bases). V gave up 7 bases and J gave up 2 bases, with 15 bases separating them. Germline assignment: CDR1 LNHDA and CDR2 SQIVND (reference sequence). The CDR3 runs 15 residues. The DNA for the CDR3 is TGTGCCAGTATTCTCGGCGGGGACGGCAATCAGCCCCAGCATTTT. It encodes CASILGGDGNQPQHF.

V and J are TRBV18 and TRBJ1-1, with TRBD1 matching over 8 bases. Germline V gives CDR1 KGHSH, CDR2 LQKENI. CDR3 length: 14 amino acids. The V and J ends lost 6 bases and 3 bases, in that order; junction bases with no gene match: 6. The CDR3 coding sequence is TGTGCCAGCTCGTACAGGGGGACGGACACTGAAGCTTTCTTT. It encodes CASSYRGTDTEAFF.

The chain combines TRBV9 with TRBJ1-2; 11 bases are a match to TRBD1. The CDR3 runs to 15 residues. Germline V CDR1 and CDR2: SGDLS, YYNGEE. Trimming at V came to 2 bases and at J to 13 bases, leaving 13 bases not matched to a gene. CDR3 nucleotide sequence: TGTGCCAGCAGCGTGGCCGGGACAGGGGGTACGAGGTTCACCTTC. Its translation: CASSVAGTGGTRFTF.

The chain employs TRBV5-5 and TRBJ2-5; D is undetermined. The CDR3 runs to 16 residues. Between the trimmed V and J ends, which lost 4 bases and 5 bases, there was a span of 21 bases. The germline V gene encodes CDR1 SGHKS and CDR2 YYEKEE (reference sequence). CDR3 protein: CASSGLRGHVQETQYF. The CDR3 region has the DNA TGTGCCAGCAGCGGATTGCGTGGGCACGTTCAGGAGACCCAGTACTTC.

The DNA for the CDR3 is TGTGCCTGGAGTCGGGGGTGGGGACAGCGCTATGGCTACACCTTC. It encodes CAWSRGWGQRYGYTF. This rearrangement joins TRBV30 to TRBJ1-2; TRBD1 matches 7 bases. The CDR3 extends over 15 amino acids. Trimming removed 2 bases from V and 4 bases from J; junction bases left unmatched: 10. CDR1 GTSNPN and CDR2 SVGIG come from the germline V gene (reference sequence). Full variable domain (missing parts from reference TRBV30 and TRBJ1-2): SQTIHQWPATLVQPVGSPLSLECTVEGTSNPNLYWYRQAAGRGLQLLFYSVGIGQISSEVPQNLSASRPQDRQFILSSKKLLLSDSGFYLCAWSRGWGQRYGYTFGSGTRLTVV.

The chain uses TRBV12-5 and TRBJ1-1; 9 bases match TRBD1. From germline, CDR1 is LGHNT and CDR2 FRNRAP. The CDR3 sequence is 16 residues long. J lost 4 bases, V lost 6 bases, and 12 bases had no gene match. The CDR3: CASGPGQGSRGTEAFF. As DNA, the CDR3 is TGTGCTAGTGGCCCGGGACAGGGTAGTAGGGGCACTGAAGCTTTCTTT.

This chain links TRBV25-1 with TRBJ1-3; D remains unclear. The CDR3 totals 14 residues. V lost 6 bases to trimming and J lost 2 bases, with 11 bases between them. CDR1 MGHDK and CDR2 SYGVNS come from the germline V gene. CDR3 in amino acids: CASSARRPGNTIYF. CDR3 bases: TGTGCCAGCAGCGCCCGGAGGCCTGGAAACACCATATATTTT.

The chain couples TRBV11-3 to TRBJ2-7, with D maybe TRBD1 (6 bases). Germline CDR1 reads SGHNT; CDR2 reads YENEEA. The CDR3 sequence is 14 residues long. Trimming removed 5 bases from V and 8 bases from J, with 19 bases in between. This CDR3 is CASSRDNEQGKQYF. The CDR3 nucleotides read TGTGCCAGCAGCCGGGACAACGAACAAGGAAAGCAGTACTTC.

This sequence joins TRBV30 and TRBJ1-1; D not resolved. Trimming pared 2 bases from V and 2 bases from J, leaving 12 bases between. The CDR3 runs to 14 residues. Germline assignment: CDR1 GTSNPN and CDR2 SVGIG (reference sequence). The CDR3 DNA follows: TGTGCCTGGAGTAGGGAGACATCCAACACTGAAGCTTTCTTT. Amino acids: CAWSRETSNTEAFF.

The CDR3 is CASSGTSGGTDTQYF. The CDR3 bases are TGTGCCAGCAGTGGGACTAGCGGGGGCACAGATACGCAGTATTTT. The V gene is TRBV6-6, the J gene TRBJ2-3, with TRBD2 matching over 13 bases. Germline lookup yields CDR1 MNHNY and CDR2 SVGAGI (reference sequence). The CDR3 sequence is 15 residues long. V shed 5 bases and J 1 base; nucleotides not matched to a gene: 0.

The chain has TRBV14 and TRBJ2-3, with D possibly being TRBD1 (5 bases). There are 16 residues in the CDR3. The V end lost 1 base, the J end lost 1 base, and 12 bases lay between the germline ends. Germline V gene sequence: CDR1 SGHDN, CDR2 FVKESK. The CDR3 is CASSQVTPQGTDTQYF. Written as DNA, the CDR3 is TGTGCCAGCAGCCAAGTCACCCCACAGGGCACAGATACGCAGTATTTT.

The genes are TRBV9 and TRBJ1-1, with a tentative D call TRBD1 (6 bases). The length of the CDR3 is 13 residues. Germline-derived CDR1 and CDR2 are SGDLS and YYNGEE. Between the trimmed V and J ends, which lost 0 bases and 6 bases, there was a span of 9 bases. The CDR3, as DNA: TGTGCCAGCAGCGTAGAACCAGGGGCTGAAGCTTTCTTT. Translation: CASSVEPGAEAFF.

Here the CDR3 DNA reads TGTGCCAGCAGTTTGGTGGTCGCGGGGCCCACAGATACGCAGTATTTT. It yields the protein CASSLVVAGPTDTQYF. J is TRBJ2-3 and V is TRBV6-2 or TRBV6-3; weak D call: TRBD2 (6 bases). V dropped 4 bases and J dropped 2 bases, with 16 bases sitting between them. This CDR3 is 16 amino acids long. CDR1 MNHEY and CDR2 SVGEGT come from the germline V gene.

The chain employs TRBV15 and TRBJ1-2; D ambiguous. V was clipped by 1 base and J by 4 bases, with 10 bases between them. The V gene's germline CDR1 is LNHNV and CDR2 YYDKDF (reference sequence). The CDR3 has 14 residues. The CDR3 loop reads CATSRGEGVYGYTF. The CDR3 coding sequence is TGTGCCACCAGCAGAGGTGAGGGAGTCTATGGCTACACCTTC. Full variable domain (outside the CDR3, taken from reference TRBV15 and TRBJ1-2): DAMVIQNPRYQVTQFGKPVTLSCSQTLNHNVMYWYQQKSSQAPKLLFHYYDKDFNNEADTPDNFQSRRPNTSFCFLDIRSPGLGDTAMYLCATSRGEGVYGYTFGSGTRLTVV.

This chain joins TRBV2 and TRBJ1-1; TRBD1 matches 9 bases. Germline trimming cut 10 bases from V and 7 bases from J; bases unmatched to any gene: 19. CDR3 length: 16 residues. Germline-derived CDR1 and CDR2 are SNHLY and FYNNEI. DNA of the CDR3: TGTGCCACACACCCAGGTCCGGGACAGGGACATCTTGAAGCTTTCTTT. Amino acid sequence: CATHPGPGQGHLEAFF.

This clone has just one count. This CDR3 reads CASSFPAGGAFF. In nucleotides, the CDR3 is TGTGCCAGCAGCTTCCCGGCGGGGGGGGCTTTCTTT. The gene calls are TRBV7-2 and TRBJ1-1; D may be TRBD1 (5 bases). V lost 3 bases, J lost 11 bases, and 13 bases lay in between. The CDR3 runs to 12 residues. Germline V CDR1 and CDR2: SGHTA, FQGNSA.

The CDR3: CASTADGTYEQYF. The CDR3 DNA sequence: TGTGCCAGTACAGCGGACGGAACCTACGAGCAGTACTTC. This chain uses TRBV19 with TRBJ2-7; possible D gene TRBD2, 5 bases. V shed 7 bases and J shed 2 bases, with 12 bases lying between them. Germline CDR1 and CDR2: LNHDA and SQIVND (reference sequence). The CDR3 sequence is 13 residues long.

The V call is TRBV5-3, the J call TRBJ1-6; 11 bases are a match to TRBD1. TRBV5-3 is labeled an ORF, and its function is uncertain. This CDR3 has 19 residues. The V segment lost 2 bases and the J segment 7 bases; nucleotides outside the gene matches: 14. CDR3 protein: CARSLMVEDRGRGNSPLHF. As DNA, the CDR3 is TGTGCCAGAAGCTTAATGGTCGAGGACAGGGGGCGCGGGAATTCACCCCTCCACTTT.

This chain uses TRBV14 with TRBJ1-3; D is undetermined. The V end was cut by 1 base, the J end by 0 bases, with 10 bases between. Germline V gene sequence: CDR1 SGHDN, CDR2 FVKESK. The length of the CDR3 is 16 residues. The CDR3 sequence is CASSQVGRPSGNTIYF. The CDR3 DNA follows: TGTGCCAGCAGCCAAGTGGGGAGACCCTCTGGAAACACCATATATTTT.

The chain couples TRBV19 to TRBJ1-5, with a tentative D call TRBD1 (6 bases). Germline V gene data show CDR1 as LNHDA and CDR2 as SQIVND (reference sequence). The CDR3 loop spans 15 amino acids. The V and J ends lost 1 base and 2 bases respectively, with 9 bases between them. The CDR3 sequence is CASSIGGPGNQPQHF. CDR3 bases: TGTGCCAGTAGTATAGGGGGGCCAGGCAATCAGCCCCAGCATTTT.

The J gene is TRBJ2-1, the V gene TRBV9; D is possibly TRBD2 (5 bases). Germline V gives CDR1 SGDLS, CDR2 YYNGEE. CDR3 length: 14 amino acids. Trimming took 6 bases from V and 1 from J, leaving 11 bases between them. CDR3: CASNSGESYNEQFF. The CDR3 DNA is TGTGCCAGCAATTCCGGGGAATCCTACAATGAGCAGTTCTTC.

The sample holds one count of this clone. The chain carries TRBV19 and TRBJ1-6; D is unclear. Deletions cut 2 bases from V and 7 bases from J, with 15 bases between. The length of the CDR3 is 16 residues. CDR1 LNHDA and CDR2 SQIVND come from the germline V gene (reference sequence). CDR3 sequence reads: CASSIRGTAANSPLHF. CDR3 DNA: TGTGCCAGTAGTATAAGAGGAACAGCGGCCAATTCACCCCTCCACTTT.

The table lists this clone with a count of one. This chain joins TRBV10-1 and TRBJ2-1; D is unclear. The CDR3 sequence is 11 residues long. Trimming cost V 3 bases and J 10 bases, with 7 bases left between them. Germline CDR1 WNHNN, CDR2 SYGVQD (reference sequence). CDR3 loop: CASSEGGEQFF. The CDR3 bases are TGCGCCAGCAGTGAAGGCGGCGAGCAGTTCTTC.